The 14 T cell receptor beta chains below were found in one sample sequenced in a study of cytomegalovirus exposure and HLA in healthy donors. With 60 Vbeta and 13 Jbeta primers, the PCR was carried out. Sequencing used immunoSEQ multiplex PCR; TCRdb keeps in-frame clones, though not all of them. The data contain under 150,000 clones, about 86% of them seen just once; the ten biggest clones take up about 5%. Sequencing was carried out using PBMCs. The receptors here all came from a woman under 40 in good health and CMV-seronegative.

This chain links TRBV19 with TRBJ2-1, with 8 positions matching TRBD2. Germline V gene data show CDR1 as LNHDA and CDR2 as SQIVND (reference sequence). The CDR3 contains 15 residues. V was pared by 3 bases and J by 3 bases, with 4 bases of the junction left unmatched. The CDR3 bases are TGTGCCAGTAGTATCAGTAGCGGGGACTACAATGAGCAGTTCTTC. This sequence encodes CASSISSGDYNEQFF.

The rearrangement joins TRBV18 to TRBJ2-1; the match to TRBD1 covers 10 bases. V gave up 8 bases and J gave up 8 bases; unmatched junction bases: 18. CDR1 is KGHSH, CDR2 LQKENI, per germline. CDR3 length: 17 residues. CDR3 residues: CASTPRTGTGVWDEQFF. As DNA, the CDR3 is TGTGCCAGCACCCCCCGAACCGGGACAGGGGTATGGGATGAGCAGTTCTTC.

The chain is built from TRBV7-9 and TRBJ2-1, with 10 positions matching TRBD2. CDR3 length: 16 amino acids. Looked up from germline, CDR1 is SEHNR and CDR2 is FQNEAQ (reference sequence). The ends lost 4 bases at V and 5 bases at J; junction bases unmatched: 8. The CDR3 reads CASSSSAGGHHNEQFF. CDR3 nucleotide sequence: TGTGCCAGCAGCTCATCAGCGGGAGGGCATCACAATGAGCAGTTCTTC.

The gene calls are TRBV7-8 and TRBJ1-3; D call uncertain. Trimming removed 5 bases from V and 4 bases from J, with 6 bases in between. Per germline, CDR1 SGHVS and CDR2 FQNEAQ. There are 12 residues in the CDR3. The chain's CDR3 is CASSPPGNTIYF. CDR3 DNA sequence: TGTGCCAGCAGCCCCCCAGGAAACACCATATATTTT.

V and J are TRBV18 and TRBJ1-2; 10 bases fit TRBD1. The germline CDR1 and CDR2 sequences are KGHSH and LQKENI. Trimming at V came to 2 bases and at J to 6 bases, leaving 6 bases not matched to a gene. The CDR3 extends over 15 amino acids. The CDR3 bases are TGTGCCAGCTCACCAAAGGGACAGGGGCTTCATGGCTACACCTTC. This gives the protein CASSPKGQGLHGYTF.

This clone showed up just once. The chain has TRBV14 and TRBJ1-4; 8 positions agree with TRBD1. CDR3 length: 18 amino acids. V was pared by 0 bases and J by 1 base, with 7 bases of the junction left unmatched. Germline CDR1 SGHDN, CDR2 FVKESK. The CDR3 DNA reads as TGTGCCAGCAGCCAAGATTTAGCCAGGGGGCGAACTAATGAAAAACTGTTTTTT. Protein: CASSQDLARGRTNEKLFF.

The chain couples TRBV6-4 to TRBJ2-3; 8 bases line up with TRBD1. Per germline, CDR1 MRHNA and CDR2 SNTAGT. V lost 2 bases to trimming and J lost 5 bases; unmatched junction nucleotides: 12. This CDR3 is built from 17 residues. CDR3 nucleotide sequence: TGTGCCAGCAGTGACCCTGGACAGGGTAATTGGGAAGATACGCAGTATTTT. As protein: CASSDPGQGNWEDTQYF.

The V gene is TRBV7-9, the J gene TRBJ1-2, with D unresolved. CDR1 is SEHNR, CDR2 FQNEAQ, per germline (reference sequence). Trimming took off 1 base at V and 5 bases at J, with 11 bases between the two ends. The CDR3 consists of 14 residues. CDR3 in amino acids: CASSLGRPTYGYTF. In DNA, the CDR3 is TGTGCCAGCAGCTTAGGACGGCCGACTTATGGCTACACCTTC. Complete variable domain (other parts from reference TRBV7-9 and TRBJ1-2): DTGVSQNPRHKITKRGQNVTFRCDPISEHNRLYWYRQTLGQGPEFLTYFQNEAQLEKSRLLSDRFSAERPKGSFSTLEIQRTEQGDSAMYLCASSLGRPTYGYTFGSGTRLTVV.

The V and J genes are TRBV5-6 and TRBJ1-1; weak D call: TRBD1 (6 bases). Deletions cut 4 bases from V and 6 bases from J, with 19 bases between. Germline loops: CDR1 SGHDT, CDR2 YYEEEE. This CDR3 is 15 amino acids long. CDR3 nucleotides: TGTGCCAGCAGCCCCAGGGGTCCCCGGCTCTCTGAAGCTTTCTTT. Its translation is CASSPRGPRLSEAFF.

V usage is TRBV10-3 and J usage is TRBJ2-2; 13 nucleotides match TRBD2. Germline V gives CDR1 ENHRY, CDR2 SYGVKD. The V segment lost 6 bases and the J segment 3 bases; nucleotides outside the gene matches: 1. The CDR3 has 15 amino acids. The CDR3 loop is CAISGLAGDTGELFF. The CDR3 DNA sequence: TGTGCCATCAGCGGACTAGCGGGGGACACCGGGGAGCTGTTTTTT.

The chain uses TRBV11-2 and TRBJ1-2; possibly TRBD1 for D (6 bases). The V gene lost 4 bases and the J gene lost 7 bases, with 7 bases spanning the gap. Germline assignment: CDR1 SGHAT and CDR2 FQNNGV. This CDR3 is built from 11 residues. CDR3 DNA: TGTGCCAGCAGCTCAGGGGTTGGCTACACCTTC. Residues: CASSSGVGYTF.

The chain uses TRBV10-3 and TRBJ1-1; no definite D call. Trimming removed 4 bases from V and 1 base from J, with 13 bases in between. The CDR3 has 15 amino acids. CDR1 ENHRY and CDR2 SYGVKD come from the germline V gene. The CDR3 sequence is CAISGSPSGNTEAFF. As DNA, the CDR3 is TGTGCCATCAGTGGATCTCCTTCCGGGAACACTGAAGCTTTCTTT.

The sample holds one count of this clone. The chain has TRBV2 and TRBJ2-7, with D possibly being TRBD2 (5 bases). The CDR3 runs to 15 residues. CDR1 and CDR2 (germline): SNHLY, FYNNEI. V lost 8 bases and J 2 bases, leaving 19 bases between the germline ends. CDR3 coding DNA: TGTGCCAGCCCCCCCGGAAGAGGGAATCCCTACGAGCAGTACTTC. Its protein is CASPPGRGNPYEQYF.

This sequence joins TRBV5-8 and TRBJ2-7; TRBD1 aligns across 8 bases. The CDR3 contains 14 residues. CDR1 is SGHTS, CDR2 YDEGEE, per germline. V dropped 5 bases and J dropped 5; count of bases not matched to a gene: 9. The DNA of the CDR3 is TGTGCCAGCAGTCCAGGACAGGGAATCCACGAGCAGTACTTC. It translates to CASSPGQGIHEQYF. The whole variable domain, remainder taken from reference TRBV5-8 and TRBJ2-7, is EAGVTQSPTHLIKTRGQQATLRCSPISGHTSVYWYQQALGLGLQFLLWYDEGEERNRGNFPPRFSGRQFPNYSSELNVNALELEDSALYLCASSPGQGIHEQYFGPGTRLTVT.